The subject of this entry is one TCR beta chain. Its cognate antigen has yet to be identified. No qualities accompany the bases; no much larger clone lies one base away. These data come from a study of CD8 T cells in ankylosing spondylitis (dated by TCRdb to about 2017). Background for the entire study: To find TCR variants linked to disease, the study profiled T cell receptor beta repertoires in ankylosing spondylitis patients and healthy donors. Samples of peripheral blood were taken, and for ankylosing spondylitis patients, synovial fluid was collected as well. In total, the full study cohort was made up of 108 healthy donors and some 26 ankylosing spondylitis patients.

Sequencing relied on an Illumina HiSeq 2500. TCR beta libraries were prepared by quantitative 5'-RACE with molecular barcodes. In the authors' own workflow: To identify disease-linked TCR variants, a new computational method was used, one built on a probabilistic model of VDJ rearrangement. TCRdb passed the public sequencing reads through fastp at Q25 and MiXCR, retaining productive beta sequences. All rows with the same CDR3 protein become a single entry with the most common DNA and genes. TCRdb, not the authors, supplied the V and J calls. Recorded for this sample are just under 550,000 distinct CDR3 sequences; roughly 13% of them occurred a single time. The top ten clonotypes cover over 6.5% of the sample. What the study reported, not specific to this receptor: Some motif variants were previously reported in synovial fluid and blood of reactive arthritis patients, suggesting common disease-initiation mechanisms. The disease-linked clones were reported as significantly enriched in matched synovial fluid samples from ankylosing spondylitis patients. A TCR beta motif made up of several highly homologous amino acid variants appeared to be characteristic of blood from ankylosing spondylitis patients. A CD8+ phenotype was shown by the disease-linked clones, which were found at relatively low frequencies in peripheral blood.

This TCR was sampled from a male donor with ankylosing spondylitis. Sequencing was done on a sample of blood, either unsorted or a sorted T cell fraction (not recorded which).

The DNA reads as follows: TGTGCCACCTCCCTGGACGGCTCCTACGAGCAGTACTTC. The resulting protein is CATSLDGSYEQYF. The chain joins TRBV10-3 to TRBJ2-7, with the D gene not confidently named. Reading the germline V gene gives CDR1 ENHRY and CDR2 SYGVKD. The trim is 10 bases for V and 0 bases for J, with a gap of 13 bases between the germline ends. Measured from the cysteine to the phenylalanine, the CDR3 is 13 residues long. Only the CDR3 DNA stays, 39 bases, in frame from base 1.